This passage covers 17 T cell receptor beta chains from one sample sequenced in a study of T cells in Graves' hyperthyroidism and ophthalmopathy. The investigators amplified TCR beta CDR3 regions from RNA transcripts. Carried out on the TCR CDR3, a first-round RT-PCR used the HTBI primer set. TCRdb re-derived calls from the multiplex PCR reads in MiXCR, one entry per CDR3 protein. Among some 350,000 distinct CDR3 sequences listed, approximately 19% were seen once. The sequencing input was blood. Every receptor here comes from a woman aged 18-29 years with Graves' hyperthyroidism.

This clonotype was observed many times. The rearrangement links TRBV5-1 to TRBJ1-5; 8 bases map to TRBD1. Germline CDR1 reads SGHRS; CDR2 reads YFSETQ. This CDR3 has 16 residues. The V gene end was trimmed by 4 bases and the J gene end by 2 bases; junction bases not matched to a gene: 8. DNA of the CDR3: TGCGCCAGCAGCCTTACCGGGACAGGACGCAATCAGCCCCAGCATTTT. Its protein product is CASSLTGTGRNQPQHF.

This clonotype showed up many times. The rearrangement uses TRBV15 and TRBJ2-2, with D possibly being TRBD2 (6 bases). CDR1 and CDR2 (germline): LNHNV, YYDKDF (reference sequence). There are 16 residues in the CDR3. V lost 6 bases, J lost 4 bases, and 18 bases lay in between. In DNA form, the CDR3 reads TGTGCCACCAGAGGTTGGGGGGACCTTTCCACCGGGGAGCTGTTTTTT. Its protein is CATRGWGDLSTGELFF.

There are many counts of this clonotype. The V gene is TRBV28, the J gene TRBJ2-7, with 7 positions matching TRBD1. The V gene end was trimmed by 2 bases and the J gene end by 2 bases; junction bases not matched to a gene: 6. The germline V gene has CDR1 MDHEN and CDR2 SYDVKM. The CDR3 totals 15 residues. The CDR3 is CASSLPEDRAYEQYF. The CDR3 DNA sequence: TGTGCCAGCAGTTTACCTGAAGACAGGGCCTACGAGCAGTACTTC.

This clonotype was found many times. The chain is built from TRBV5-1 and TRBJ2-2, with D tentatively TRBD1 (5 bases). Between the trimmed V and J ends, which lost 0 bases and 6 bases, there was a span of 9 bases. The V gene's germline CDR1 is SGHRS and CDR2 YFSETQ. This CDR3 has 14 residues. The CDR3 reads CASSLAQGSGELFF. As DNA, the CDR3 is TGCGCCAGCAGCTTGGCCCAGGGATCCGGGGAGCTGTTTTTT.

The rearrangement links TRBV7-8 to TRBJ1-1; D gene unclear. The CDR3 spans 13 residues. The V gene lost 0 bases and the J gene lost 11 bases, with 13 bases spanning the gap. Looked up from germline, CDR1 is SGHVS and CDR2 is FQNEAQ. CDR3 in DNA: TGTGCCAGCAGCTTAGCTTTGCCCTCGGGGGCTTTCTTT. It is translated as CASSLALPSGAFF. Complete variable domain (other parts from reference TRBV7-8 and TRBJ1-1): GAGVSQSPRYKVAKRGQDVALRCDPISGHVSLFWYQQALGQGPEFLTYFQNEAQLDKSGLPSDRFFAERPEGSVSTLKIQRTQQEDSAVYLCASSLALPSGAFFGQGTRLTVV.

This clonotype was found a few times. V is TRBV5-1 and J is TRBJ2-7; 9 bases fit TRBD1. The J segment lost 2 bases and the V segment lost 4 bases, leaving 4 bases of the junction unmatched. The CDR3 sequence is 14 residues long. CDR1 and CDR2 (germline): SGHRS, YFSETQ. The CDR3 nucleotides are TGCGCCAGCAGCGTGGACAGGGGAGCCTACGAGCAGTACTTC. This sequence encodes CASSVDRGAYEQYF.

This chain uses TRBV2 with TRBJ2-7; tentative D call: TRBD1 (6 bases). This CDR3 is built from 14 residues. The V and J ends lost 7 bases and 3 bases respectively, with 16 bases between them. In germline, CDR1 is SNHLY, CDR2 FYNNEI. CDR3 DNA sequence: TGTGCCAGCACGCCAACGGGCAGGGGCTACGAGCAGTACTTC. Its translation is CASTPTGRGYEQYF.

The genes are TRBV13 and TRBJ2-7; TRBD1 is a possible D gene (5 bases). From germline, CDR1 is PRHDT and CDR2 FYEKMQ (reference sequence). The CDR3 loop spans 15 amino acids. Trimming left V 0 bases short and J 9 bases short, with 18 bases between. The CDR3, as DNA: TGTGCCAGCAGCTTAGGGACAGCGTACCTCCCTGGGCAGTACTTC. This gives the protein CASSLGTAYLPGQYF.

This clonotype was observed many times. The chain has TRBV14 and TRBJ1-1; D gene ambiguous. V lost 3 bases to trimming and J lost 5 bases, with 19 bases between them. The length of the CDR3 is 16 residues. CDR1 is SGHDN, CDR2 FVKESK, per germline. The CDR3 loop reads CASSHKPFHQGTEAFF. CDR3 nucleotide sequence: TGTGCCAGCAGCCATAAACCATTCCATCAAGGGACTGAAGCTTTCTTT.

This clonotype was seen ten or more times. This chain uses TRBV4-1 with TRBJ2-7; perhaps TRBD2 as D (6 bases). The CDR3 runs to 17 residues. V lost 0 bases, J lost 0 bases, and 15 bases lay in between. The germline V gene encodes CDR1 MGHRA and CDR2 YSYEKL. The CDR3 bases are TGCGCCAGCAGCCAAGATCTGCCTAGCGACTTCTCCTACGAGCAGTACTTC. Its protein is CASSQDLPSDFSYEQYF.

Many counts were recorded for this clonotype. J is TRBJ1-2 and V is TRBV6-1; D remains unclear. Trimming removed 3 bases at V and 4 bases at J, with 12 bases between. The CDR3 loop spans 14 amino acids. Germline V gene data show CDR1 as MNHNS and CDR2 as SASEGT. CDR3 bases: TGTGCCAGCAGTGAGGACGGCGAACTCTATGGCTACACCTTC. Translated, it gives CASSEDGELYGYTF.

With respect to this clonotype: Germline is not matched at one junction end, which may reflect a read error. This chain links TRBV10-3 with TRBJ1-1; D is ambiguous. Germline assignment: CDR1 ENHRY and CDR2 SYGVKD. CDR3 size: 13 residues. The CDR3 bases are TGTGCCAGCAGTTTCGTGATAAACACTGAAGCTTTCTTT. This encodes CASSFVINTEAFF.

This clonotype was seen ten or more times. J is TRBJ2-2 and V is TRBV2; D is perhaps TRBD2 (5 bases). In germline, CDR1 is SNHLY, CDR2 FYNNEI. V lost 4 bases to trimming and J lost 0 bases, with 6 bases between them. The CDR3 totals 14 residues. The CDR3 sequence is CASSGGPNTGELFF. The CDR3 DNA sequence: TGTGCCAGCAGTGGCGGGCCGAACACCGGGGAGCTGTTTTTT. The entire variable domain, with the rest obtained from reference TRBV2 and TRBJ2-2, is as follows: EPEVTQTPSHQVTQMGQEVILRCVPISNHLYFYWYRQILGQKVEFLVSFYNNEISEKSEIFDDQFSVERPDGSNFTLKIRSTKLEDSAMYFCASSGGPNTGELFFGEGSRLTVL.

This clonotype was observed at least ten times. This chain's CDR3 is CASSPPGTKNYEQYF. The CDR3 bases are TGTGCCAGCAGCCCCCCCGGGACTAAGAATTACGAGCAGTACTTC. The J gene is TRBJ2-7, the V gene TRBV9; TRBD2 agrees at 7 bases. The CDR3 runs to 15 residues. Germline V gene sequence: CDR1 SGDLS, CDR2 YYNGEE. The V gene end was trimmed by 4 bases and the J gene end by 4 bases; junction bases not matched to a gene: 11.

The V and J genes are TRBV12-3 or TRBV12-4 and TRBJ1-2, with unresolved D. V was trimmed by 4 bases and J by 5 bases, leaving 8 bases between them. The CDR3 runs 12 residues. Here the CDR3 DNA reads TGTGCCAGCAGTTCCACTTTTTATGGCTACACCTTC. Residues: CASSSTFYGYTF.

This clonotype has ten or more counts. V gene TRBV5-1 combines with J gene TRBJ2-7; no clear D. The CDR3 loop spans 14 amino acids. Trimming took off 2 bases at V and 4 bases at J, with 13 bases between the two ends. Looked up from germline, CDR1 is SGHRS and CDR2 is YFSETQ. CDR3 region: CASSFSGDGYEQYF. The CDR3 nucleotides read TGCGCCAGCAGCTTTTCTGGGGATGGGTACGAGCAGTACTTC.

The table lists this clonotype with many counts. The V gene is TRBV28, the J gene TRBJ2-7; 9 bases align to TRBD1. This CDR3 spans 12 amino acids. CDR1 is MDHEN, CDR2 SYDVKM, per germline. V lost 6 bases to trimming and J lost 3 bases; unmatched junction nucleotides: 0. The CDR3 region has the DNA TGTGCCAGCAGGGGACAGGGCTACGAGCAGTACTTC. This gives the protein CASRGQGYEQYF.